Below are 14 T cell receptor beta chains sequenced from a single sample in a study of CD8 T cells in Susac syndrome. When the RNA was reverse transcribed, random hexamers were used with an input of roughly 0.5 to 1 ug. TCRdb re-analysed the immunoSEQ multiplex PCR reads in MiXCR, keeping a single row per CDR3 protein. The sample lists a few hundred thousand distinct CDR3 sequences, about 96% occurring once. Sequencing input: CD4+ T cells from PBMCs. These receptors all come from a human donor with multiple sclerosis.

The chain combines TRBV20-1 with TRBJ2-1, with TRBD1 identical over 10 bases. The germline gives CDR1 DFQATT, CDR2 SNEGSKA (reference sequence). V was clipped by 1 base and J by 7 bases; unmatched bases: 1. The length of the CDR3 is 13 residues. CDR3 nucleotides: TGCAGTGCTAGAGGGGACAGGGGAAATGAGCAGTTCTTC. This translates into CSARGDRGNEQFF.

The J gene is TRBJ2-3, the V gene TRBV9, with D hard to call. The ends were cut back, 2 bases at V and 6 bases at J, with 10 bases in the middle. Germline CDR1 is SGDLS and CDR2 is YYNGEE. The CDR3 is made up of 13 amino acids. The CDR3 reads CASSVLTRDTQYF. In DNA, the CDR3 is TGTGCCAGCAGCGTCCTCACGAGGGATACGCAGTATTTT.

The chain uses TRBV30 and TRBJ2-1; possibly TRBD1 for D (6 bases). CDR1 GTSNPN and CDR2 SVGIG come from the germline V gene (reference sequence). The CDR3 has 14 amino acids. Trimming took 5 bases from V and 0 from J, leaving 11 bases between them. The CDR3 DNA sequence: TGTGCCTGGTCAGGGGTTAGCTCCTACAATGAGCAGTTCTTC. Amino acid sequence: CAWSGVSSYNEQFF. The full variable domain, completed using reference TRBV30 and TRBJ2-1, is SQTIHQWPATLVQPVGSPLSLECTVEGTSNPNLYWYRQAAGRGLQLLFYSVGIGQISSEVPQNLSASRPQDRQFILSSKKLLLSDSGFYLCAWSGVSSYNEQFFGPGTRLTVL.

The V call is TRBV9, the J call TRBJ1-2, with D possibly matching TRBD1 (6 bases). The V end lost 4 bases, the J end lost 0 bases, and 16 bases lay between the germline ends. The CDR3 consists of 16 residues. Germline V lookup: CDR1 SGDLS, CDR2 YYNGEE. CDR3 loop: CASSQRGEQTNYGYTF. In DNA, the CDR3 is TGTGCCAGCAGCCAGAGGGGGGAACAGACTAACTATGGCTACACCTTC.

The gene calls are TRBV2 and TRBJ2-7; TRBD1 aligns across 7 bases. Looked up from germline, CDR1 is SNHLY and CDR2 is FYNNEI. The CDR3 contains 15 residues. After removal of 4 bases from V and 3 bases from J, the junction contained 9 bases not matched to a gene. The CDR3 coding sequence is TGTGCCAGCAGTGTGTACGGGACAGCAGTCTACGAGCAGTACTTC. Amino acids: CASSVYGTAVYEQYF. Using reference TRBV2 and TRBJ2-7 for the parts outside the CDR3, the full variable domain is EPEVTQTPSHQVTQMGQEVILRCVPISNHLYFYWYRQILGQKVEFLVSFYNNEISEKSEIFDDQFSVERPDGSNFTLKIRSTKLEDSAMYFCASSVYGTAVYEQYFGPGTRLTVT.

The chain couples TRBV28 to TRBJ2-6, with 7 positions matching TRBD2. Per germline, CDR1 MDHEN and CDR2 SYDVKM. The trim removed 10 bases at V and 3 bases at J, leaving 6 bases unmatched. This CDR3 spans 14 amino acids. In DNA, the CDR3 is TGTGCCACTCTGGCGGGGGTTGGGGCCAACGTCCTGACTTTC. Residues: CATLAGVGANVLTF.

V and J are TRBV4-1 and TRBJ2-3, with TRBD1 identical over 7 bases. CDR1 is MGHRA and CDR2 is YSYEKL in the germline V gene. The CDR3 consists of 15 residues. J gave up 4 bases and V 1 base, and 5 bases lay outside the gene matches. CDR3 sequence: CASSQGRDSADTQYF. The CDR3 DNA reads TGCGCCAGCAGCCAAGGCCGGGACAGCGCAGATACGCAGTATTTT.

The CDR3 here is CASSERTGKDGYTF. The CDR3 DNA follows: TGTGCCAGCAGTGAGAGGACAGGGAAAGACGGCTACACCTTC. The gene calls are TRBV2 and TRBJ1-2; 8 nucleotides match TRBD1. This CDR3 is built from 14 residues. Germline assignment: CDR1 SNHLY and CDR2 FYNNEI. V shed 3 bases, J shed 8 bases, and the junction held 8 bases outside the gene matches.

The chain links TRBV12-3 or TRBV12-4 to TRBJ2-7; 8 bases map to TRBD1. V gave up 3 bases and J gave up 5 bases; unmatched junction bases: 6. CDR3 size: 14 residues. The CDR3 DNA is TGTGCCAGCAGTTTTAGCGGACAGGGCAACGAGCAGTACTTC. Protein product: CASSFSGQGNEQYF.

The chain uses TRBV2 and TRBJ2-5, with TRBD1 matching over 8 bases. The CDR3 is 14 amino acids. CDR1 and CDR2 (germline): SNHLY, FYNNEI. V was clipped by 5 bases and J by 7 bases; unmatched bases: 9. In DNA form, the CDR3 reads TGTGCCAGCAGTCGGGACAGGCAAGAGATGACCCAGTACTTC. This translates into CASSRDRQEMTQYF.

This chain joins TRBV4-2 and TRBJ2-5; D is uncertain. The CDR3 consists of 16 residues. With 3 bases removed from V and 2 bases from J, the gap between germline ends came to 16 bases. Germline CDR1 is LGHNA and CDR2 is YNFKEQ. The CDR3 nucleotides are TGTGCCAGCAGCCAGGCCGACAAAATCCAACAAGAGACCCAGTACTTC. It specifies CASSQADKIQQETQYF.

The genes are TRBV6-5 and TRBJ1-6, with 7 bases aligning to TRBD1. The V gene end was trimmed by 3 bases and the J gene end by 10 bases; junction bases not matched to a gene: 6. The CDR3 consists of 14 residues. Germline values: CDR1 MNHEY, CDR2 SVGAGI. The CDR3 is CASSYEGAESPLHF. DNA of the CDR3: TGTGCCAGCAGTTATGAGGGGGCCGAGTCACCCCTCCACTTT.

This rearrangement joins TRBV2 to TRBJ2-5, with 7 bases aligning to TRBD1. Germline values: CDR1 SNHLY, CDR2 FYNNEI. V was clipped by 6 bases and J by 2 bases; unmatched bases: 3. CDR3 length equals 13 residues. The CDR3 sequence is CASSRGQQETQYF. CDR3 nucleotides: TGTGCCAGCAGCCGGGGACAGCAAGAGACCCAGTACTTC.

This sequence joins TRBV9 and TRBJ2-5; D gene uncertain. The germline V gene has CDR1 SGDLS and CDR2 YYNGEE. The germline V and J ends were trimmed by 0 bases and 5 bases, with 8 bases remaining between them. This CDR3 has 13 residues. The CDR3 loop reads CASSVGVGETQYF. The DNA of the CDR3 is TGTGCCAGCAGCGTAGGGGTTGGTGAGACCCAGTACTTC.